In this sample, the clone carrying this T cell receptor beta chain turned up once. This entry comes from a study of Ad26.COV2.S vaccination and SARS-CoV-2 variants. Treatment: over 15 received Ad26.COV2.S at low or high dose, single or two shots; a few received placebo; per-sample allocation not given. Sampling took place 63 days after the first vaccine or placebo injection. Sequencing was performed with immunoSEQ multiplex PCR; in TCRdb, only in-frame clones are kept and a portion is missing. The sample carries fewer than 400,000 clones, about nine tenths recorded once. The sequence derives from a person between 18 and 60 years old who received the Ad26.COV2.S COVID-19 vaccine or a placebo. The sample here was peripheral blood, taken in a trial of Ad26.COV2.S vaccine versus placebo.

CDR3 in DNA: TGTGCCAGCAGTTACGGGGGTTTAGCCCCGGCGCATCAGCCCCAGCATTTT. Translated, it gives CASSYGGLAPAHQPQHF. The chain links TRBV6-2 or TRBV6-3 to TRBJ1-5; D may be TRBD1 (5 bases). Germline-derived CDR1 and CDR2 are MNHEY and SVGEGT. The CDR3 sequence is 17 residues long. The V end lost 2 bases, the J end lost 5 bases, and 19 bases lay between the germline ends.